This T cell receptor beta chain was sequenced for a study of cytomegalovirus exposure and HLA in healthy donors (TCRdb year 2017). At the level of the whole study: An earlier analysis of under 600 of the donors reported approximately 300 Gb of sequence data and some 120 million unique TCR beta sequences from 150 million to 200 million T cells. An early release covering about 600 HLA-typed donors comprised about 290 gigabases of sequencing data and 85 million to 100 million unique TCR sequences. A later genetic analysis used genome-wide SNP genotypes for about 60% of the roughly 700 donors, treating that subset as a discovery cohort. To study patterns of TCR occurrence, a later analysis re-analyzed previously published TCR beta repertoires from several hundred donors and added high-resolution HLA genotyping. Because of strong linkage in the cohort, roughly five DR-DQ haplotypes were treated as single units for association and clustering. Class I and class II HLA loci were covered by the typing at four-digit resolution. The study was designed to test whether signatures of past pathogen exposure could be identified by cataloging public T cell receptors. The number of typed donors differed by locus: about 620-630 for A, B, C, DRB1 and DQB1; approximately 540 for DQA1; some 610 for DPA1; and 450 to 480 for DPB1. Among 398 genotyped donors of the cohort, an average of approximately 250,000 unique TCR beta nucleotide sequences were sequenced per donor, about a sixth of them non-productive. Donor age, sex, ethnicity and CMV serostatus were collected together with the repertoire data. Along with the roughly 710-subject first cohort, a separate validation cohort of around 110 different subjects was used. The study combined high-throughput TCR immunosequencing, statistical association of individual TCRs with disease status, and machine learning to predict cytomegalovirus infection status. Of the roughly 430 genotyped donors, 65% to 90% fell in the genetic ancestry cluster associated with self-reported Caucasian donors. Every discovery cohort repertoire had been produced on one sequencing platform. Rather than using new phenotypic data, the later analysis identified candidate immune exposures from TCR beta sequences and from how often those sequences occurred across donors. An earlier analysis of several hundred of the donors applied high-throughput TCR beta sequencing to assess whether each TCR beta V gene segment acted as functional or pseudogenic. The T cell repertoires of several hundred subjects were profiled by immunosequencing and related to cytomegalovirus serostatus.

A word on this clone: It has no known antigen specificity. Base qualities are missing; no much larger clone stands one base away.

In total, around 600 healthy bone marrow donors made up the cohort. All cohort members were sampled while nominally healthy, although unrecorded immune exposures were likely present. The donor was CMV seropositive and was included in the group of 290 or so seropositive cohort members. Each donor provided a peripheral blood sample, and peripheral blood mononuclear cells were used for TCR beta sequencing. The Qiagen DNeasy Blood Extraction Kit was used to extract genomic DNA from the blood cell samples. Receptor libraries were prepared by the immunoSEQ multiplex PCR assay. For the multiplex PCR, a mixture combining 60 forward primers for TCR Vbeta segments and 13 reverse primers for TCR Jbeta segments was used. The CDR3 region of rearranged TCR beta genes was amplified from genomic DNA with a multiplex PCR assay. The amplified TCR beta libraries were sequenced on the Illumina HiSeq System as 87-base-pair reads. The source study handled its data this way. In a later analysis, some 80 million unique TCR beta chains were counted across the roughly 670 repertoires, and around 10 million of these chains were shared by at least two donors. Raw reads were error-corrected and collapsed into unique sequences by a nearest-neighbor algorithm in which closely related sequences were merged to remove PCR and sequencing errors. V, D and J gene segments were assigned by aligning CDR3 sequences to IMGT reference sequences. For a sequence to be retained, a match of at least six nucleotides was required to both a V gene segment and a J gene segment. Rearrangements were classified as productive when the CDR3 lacked stop codons and remained in frame with V and J, and all other rearrangements were classified as non-productive. CDR3 was defined by IMGT convention, running from the second conserved V-encoded cysteine to the conserved J-encoded phenylalanine. Sequences without an unambiguous match to a single V gene segment were excluded from the earlier analysis of a few hundred of the donors. In an earlier analysis of a few hundred of the donors, V segments were called functional above 56.7% productive rearrangements and were called segregating when the between-donor standard deviation exceeded 5%. A statistical classification framework was built for diagnosing cytomegalovirus status from the catalog of TCR beta chain sequences. In a later analysis, TCR nucleotide sequences were compared against IMGT/GENE-DB human TR gene sequences so that V and J genes could be assigned. The TCRdist pipeline was used in a later analysis to assign CDR3 sequences and most-parsimonious VDJ recombination scenarios. In a later analysis, each TCR beta chain was defined by its CDR3 amino acid sequence together with its V-gene family, and reads without a unique V-gene family were excluded. A later analysis removed roughly 590 highly shared, low-generation-probability nucleotide sequences to deal with suspected cross-contamination and a sequencing artifact. In a later analysis, a clonal expansion index for each public chain was calculated from normalized within-repertoire ranks of inferred template counts. In a later analysis, generation probabilities were computed with a VDJ recombination model fitted to out-of-frame rearrangements, and the resulting probabilities were checked against IGoR. Hypergeometric tests were used in a later analysis to score TCR-TCR, TCR-HLA and TCR-CMV co-occurrence, with a repertoire-size bias correction applied to the TCR pairs. A later analysis estimated false discovery rates by permuting HLA or CMV assignments 20 times. In a later analysis, co-occurring TCRs were grouped using DBSCAN, with TCRdist sequence similarity added in when clustering inside HLA-allele-positive subsets. Repertoires with fewer than 30,000 or more than 120,000 public chains were left out of co-occurrence clustering, as were about five repertoires with anomalous nucleotide sharing. TCRdb carries this immuneACCESS record with in-frame sequences only. Its versions omit some clonotypes, under half of them owing to an unresolved V gene in the studies checked, with the rest unexplained. V and J calls and clone size are given by that table; D and trimming were obtained from the DNA. A total of 150,000 to 200,000 clones appear in this sample, approximately 70% of them only once. The ten most abundant clones make up approximately 6.9% of the sample.

Findings and caveats that apply to the study as a whole: Strong co-occurrence of HLA alleles, especially DR and DQ, made assigning TCR associations to individual alleles difficult. In a later analysis, the rate of TCR association differed among HLA loci, with DRB1 alleles having the most associated TCRs and HLA-C alleles having the fewest. Broadly in line with IMGT annotations, most TCR beta V segments showed up in productive rearrangements about 87% or about 30% of the time in an earlier analysis of some 590 of the donors. A group of highly shared sequence variants was considered likely to be a technical artifact of the sequencing pipeline. The 87-base-pair reads could not distinguish some IMGT-functional V segments, including TRBV6-2 and TRBV6-3, so those segments were excluded. HLA typing was unavailable for some donors at each locus, so association tests used only the typed subset. The study gave a list of roughly 150 TCR beta chains associated with cytomegalovirus. Most TCR sequences were observed very rarely across donors, whereas some public TCRs were present in many individuals. It was suggested by the authors that the approach could potentially be generalized to other disease states and immunological phenotypes. In a later genetic analysis, a missense DCLRE1C variant was associated with V-gene and J-gene trimming of TCR beta chains, and the association was replicated in an independent cohort. Correlated functional status among segregating V segments might reflect linkage disequilibrium, but an unknown experimental factor could not be ruled out. In vitro tests confirmed that a few of the cytomegalovirus-associated TCR beta chains recognize cytomegalovirus antigens. The presence/absence analyses assumed that sequencing depth was roughly uniform across donors, and that assumption may not be true. For the cohort, immune exposure information was limited to CMV serostatus. At a false discovery rate of 0.05, a later analysis linked around 17,000 TCR beta sequences to specific HLA alleles. The classifier was reported to diagnose cytomegalovirus status with high specificity and sensitivity in both the original and validation cohorts. Compared with equally common non-associated chains, HLA-associated TCR beta chains in a later analysis were more clonally expanded and had lower generation probabilities. Several of the top co-occurrence clusters appeared to be linked to parvovirus B19, influenza, CMV and Epstein-Barr virus, according to a later analysis. Compared with the roughly 670-donor mean, donors in an Asian-associated ancestry cluster had fewer N-insertions in productive TCRs, according to a later genetic analysis. Because counts were too low, roughly 16 rarely observed V segments, including chromosome 9 orphons, were left out of the earlier analysis of a few hundred of the donors. A later analysis found that most CMV-associated TCR beta chains appeared HLA-restricted, with HLA associations seemingly driven largely by CMV exposure. In this cohort, only TCR beta chains were sequenced, and detectable features were limited by the absence of alpha or paired-chain data. A further reported finding was that TCR beta sequences accurately predicted the HLA-A and HLA-B alleles for most subjects in the first cohort.

CDR1 and CDR2 are read off the germline V gene (reference sequence) as MNHEY and SMNVEV. The CDR3, from cysteine to phenylalanine, totals 13 residues. Only CDR3 DNA is held: 39 bases, read in frame from base 1. The junction carries 10 bases between V and J, which are trimmed by 5 bases and 3 bases respectively. The chain employs TRBV27 and TRBJ2-5; the D gene is not confidently resolved. This TCR was recovered from a man between 40 and 49 years old in good health and CMV-seropositive. Input material: PBMCs. The CDR3 loop reads CASSIHSKETQYF. At the DNA level, the sequence is TGTGCCAGCAGTATTCACTCGAAAGAGACCCAGTACTTC.